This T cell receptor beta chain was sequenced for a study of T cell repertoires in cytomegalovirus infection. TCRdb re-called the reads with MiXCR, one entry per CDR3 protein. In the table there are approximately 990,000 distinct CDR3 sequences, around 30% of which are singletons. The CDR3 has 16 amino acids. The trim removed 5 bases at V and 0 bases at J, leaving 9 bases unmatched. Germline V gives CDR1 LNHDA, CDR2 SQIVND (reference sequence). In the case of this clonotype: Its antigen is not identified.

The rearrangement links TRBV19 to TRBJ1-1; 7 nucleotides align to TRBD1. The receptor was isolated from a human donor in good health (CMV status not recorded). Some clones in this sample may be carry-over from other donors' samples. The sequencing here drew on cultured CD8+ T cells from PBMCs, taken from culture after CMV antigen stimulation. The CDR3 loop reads CASSFGQEHMNTEAFF. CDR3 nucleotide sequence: TGTGCCAGTAGTTTTGGACAGGAGCATATGAACACTGAAGCTTTCTTT.